These 31 T cell receptor beta chains came from one sample sequenced in a study of cytomegalovirus exposure and HLA in healthy donors. The study ran its PCR with 60 Vbeta and 13 Jbeta primers. Profiling relied on immunoSEQ multiplex PCR, and the TCRdb table lists in-frame clones only, not all of them. The sample contains 85,000 to 100,000 clones, 65% to 80% of which appear only once. The sequencing sample was made of PBMCs. The receptors here all came from a human donor in good health.

The gene calls are TRBV5-1 and TRBJ1-5, with TRBD1 as a possible D gene (6 bases). CDR1 SGHRS and CDR2 YFSETQ come from the germline V gene. The CDR3 length is 15 residues. Trimming pared 1 base from V and 4 bases from J, leaving 12 bases between. The CDR3 region is CASSLNGQPNQPQHF. In nucleotides, the CDR3 is TGCGCCAGCAGCTTGAATGGACAGCCAAATCAGCCCCAGCATTTT.

J is TRBJ2-5 and V is TRBV7-2; 11 nucleotides match TRBD1. The CDR3 spans 15 residues. Germline CDR1 SGHTA, CDR2 FQGNSA. J lost 2 bases, V lost 5 bases, and 4 bases had no gene match. CDR3 nucleotide sequence: TGTGCCAGCAGCCCCCGGGACAGGGGGCAAGAGACCCAGTACTTC. Its translation: CASSPRDRGQETQYF.

The rearrangement links TRBV7-2 to TRBJ2-7, with 10 bases lining up with TRBD1. V lost 5 bases and J lost 7; bases outside the gene matches: 14. This CDR3 is 16 amino acids long. Germline CDR1 reads SGHTA; CDR2 reads FQGNSA. This CDR3 reads CASSLWGGTGVREQYF. CDR3 sequence (DNA): TGTGCCAGCAGCCTATGGGGGGGGACAGGGGTGCGTGAGCAGTACTTC. The complete variable domain, with remaining parts taken from reference TRBV7-2 and TRBJ2-7, reads GAGVSQSPSNKVTEKGKDVELRCDPISGHTALYWYRQSLGQGLEFLIYFQGNSAPDKSGLPSDRFSAERTGGSVSTLTIQRTQQEDSAVYLCASSLWGGTGVREQYFGPGTRLTVT.

The chain has TRBV7-2 and TRBJ2-4; 7 bases match TRBD2. V lost 5 bases, J lost 2 bases, and 18 bases stayed unmatched. The germline V gene has CDR1 SGHTA and CDR2 FQGNSA. The CDR3 sequence is 19 residues long. This CDR3 is CASSARLAEESGSKNIQYF. For the CDR3, the DNA is TGTGCCAGCAGCGCCCGTCTAGCGGAGGAGAGCGGCTCCAAAAACATTCAGTACTTC.

This chain connects TRBV19 to TRBJ2-7; 9 nucleotides agree with TRBD1. The CDR3 covers 13 residues. Germline V gene data show CDR1 as LNHDA and CDR2 as SQIVND (reference sequence). V trimming: 6 bases; J trimming: 4 bases; junction bases outside the gene matches: 4. Here the CDR3 reads CASSRDRAYEQYF. In DNA, the CDR3 is TGTGCCAGTAGCAGGGACAGGGCGTACGAGCAGTACTTC.

This clone was found once. This chain uses TRBV5-4 with TRBJ1-2, with a possible D match to TRBD1 (5 bases). Germline V gene sequence: CDR1 SGHNT, CDR2 YYREEE (reference sequence). V lost 6 bases and J 8 bases, leaving 17 bases between the germline ends. This CDR3 spans 13 amino acids. CDR3 residues: CASTPLGGVGYTF. In nucleotides, the CDR3 is TGTGCCAGCACCCCTCTGGGGGGGGTCGGCTACACCTTC. Looking up the rest from reference TRBV5-4 and TRBJ1-2 gives the full variable domain: ETGVTQSPTHLIKTRGQQVTLRCSSQSGHNTVSWYQQALGQGPQFIFQYYREEENGRGNFPPRFSGLQFPNYSSELNVNALELDDSALYLCASTPLGGVGYTFGSGTRLTVV.

The rearrangement joins TRBV5-4 to TRBJ2-3; 10 nucleotides align to TRBD1. Trimming removed 2 bases from V and 4 bases from J; junction bases left unmatched: 4. The CDR3 runs 15 residues. Germline CDR1 reads SGHNT; CDR2 reads YYREEE (reference sequence). The CDR3 DNA reads as TGTGCCAGCAGCTTTGACAGGGGGCAGGCAGATACGCAGTATTTT. Translating it yields CASSFDRGQADTQYF.

This rearrangement joins TRBV9 to TRBJ2-2, with 10 bases lining up with TRBD1. In germline, CDR1 is SGDLS, CDR2 YYNGEE. The trim removed 0 bases at V and 5 bases at J, leaving 4 bases unmatched. CDR3 length: 16 amino acids. The CDR3 coding sequence is TGTGCCAGCAGCGTAGGAGACAGGGGGCGGACCGGGGAGCTGTTTTTT. Translated: CASSVGDRGRTGELFF.

The genes are TRBV5-1 and TRBJ2-2, with 13 bases lining up with TRBD2. The trim removed 4 bases at V and 5 bases at J, leaving 5 bases unmatched. The CDR3 is 16 amino acids. CDR1 is SGHRS and CDR2 is YFSETQ in the germline V gene. The CDR3 DNA sequence: TGCGCCAGCAGCCCCGGGACTAGCGGGAATACCGGGGAGCTGTTTTTT. Protein: CASSPGTSGNTGELFF.

The V and J genes are TRBV5-5 and TRBJ1-3; D gene unclear. Germline CDR1 and CDR2: SGHKS and YYEKEE (reference sequence). The CDR3 covers 15 residues. Trimming removed 4 bases from V and 0 bases from J, with 11 bases in between. The CDR3 loop reads CASSHELSSGNTIYF. The CDR3 nucleotides are TGTGCCAGCAGCCATGAACTAAGCTCTGGAAACACCATATATTTT.

This clone appeared a few times. V usage is TRBV29-1 and J usage is TRBJ2-2, with 9 bases identical to TRBD2. J gave up 0 bases and V 3 bases, and 8 bases lay outside the gene matches. The CDR3 is 17 residues long. The germline CDR1 and CDR2 sequences are SQVTM and ANQGSEA. This CDR3 reads CSVDPPTSGPNTGELFF. The DNA of the CDR3 is TGCAGCGTTGATCCCCCGACTAGCGGCCCGAACACCGGGGAGCTGTTTTTT.

This rearrangement joins TRBV6-5 to TRBJ1-5, with D unclear. CDR1 is MNHEY and CDR2 is SVGAGI in the germline V gene. V was shortened by 2 bases and J by 9 bases, with 11 bases between the two germline ends. The CDR3 runs to 13 residues. Here the CDR3 reads CASSYGLYGPQHF. The DNA of the CDR3 is TGTGCCAGCAGTTACGGGCTTTACGGGCCCCAGCATTTT.

The V call is TRBV7-2, the J call TRBJ2-5; tentatively, D is TRBD1 (6 bases). Germline lookup yields CDR1 SGHTA and CDR2 FQGNSA. CDR3 size: 16 residues. V dropped 5 bases and J dropped 3 bases, with 19 bases sitting between them. Written as DNA, the CDR3 is TGTGCCAGCAGCCCGATACCCGGGACACTTAAAGAGACCCAGTACTTC. Its protein product is CASSPIPGTLKETQYF.

The chain has TRBV29-1 and TRBJ2-7, with 11 bases that match TRBD2. CDR3 length: 14 residues. V lost 6 bases to trimming and J lost 1 base; unmatched junction nucleotides: 5. Per germline, CDR1 SQVTM and CDR2 ANQGSEA. Here the CDR3 DNA reads TGCAGCGTAGCCACTAGCGGGAGTTCCTACGAGCAGTACTTC. This encodes CSVATSGSSYEQYF.

The chain couples TRBV5-1 to TRBJ1-4; 7 bases align to TRBD1. This CDR3 has 17 residues. Unmatched junction bases numbered 6, after V lost 0 bases and J lost 1 base. Germline CDR1 reads SGHRS; CDR2 reads YFSETQ. The CDR3 DNA reads as TGCGCCAGCAGCTTGGATACAGGGGTGGGAACTAATGAAAAACTGTTTTTT. As protein: CASSLDTGVGTNEKLFF.

This clone appeared once. The V and J genes are TRBV30 and TRBJ2-3; 8 positions match TRBD2. With V trimmed by 0 bases and J by 4 bases, 6 bases remained unmatched. This CDR3 is 15 amino acids long. The germline CDR1 and CDR2 sequences are GTSNPN and SVGIG (reference sequence). In DNA, the CDR3 is TGTGCCTGGAGTGTGCAAGCGGGAGTGGCAGATACGCAGTATTTT. Protein sequence: CAWSVQAGVADTQYF.

V gene TRBV7-2 combines with J gene TRBJ1-1; no clear D. CDR3 size: 15 residues. Trimming took off 1 base at V and 2 bases at J, with 11 bases between the two ends. The germline V gene encodes CDR1 SGHTA and CDR2 FQGNSA. In DNA form, the CDR3 reads TGTGCCAGCAGCTTAGGGAGCGGGCTAAACACTGAAGCTTTCTTT. Its translation is CASSLGSGLNTEAFF.

This chain connects TRBV9 to TRBJ2-5; 12 bases fit TRBD2. Germline V CDR1 and CDR2: SGDLS, YYNGEE. CDR3 length: 14 amino acids. Trimming removed 4 bases from V and 13 bases from J; junction bases left unmatched: 11. In DNA form, the CDR3 reads TGTGCCAGCAGCCTACGACTAGCGGGAGCCCCATTGTACTTC. Translating it yields CASSLRLAGAPLYF.

The V and J genes are TRBV5-4 and TRBJ1-3, with D unclear. Trimming shortened V by 0 bases and J by 4 bases, and 8 bases separated the two germline ends. The CDR3 is 14 amino acids. Germline CDR1 reads SGHNT; CDR2 reads YYREEE (reference sequence). The CDR3 nucleotides are TGTGCCAGCAGCTTGGGGGTTAGCGGAAACACCATATATTTT. It translates to CASSLGVSGNTIYF.

The V and J genes are TRBV5-1 and TRBJ2-1; TRBD1 might be the D (5 bases). The CDR3 has 12 amino acids. Trimming stripped 2 bases from V and 9 bases from J, with 9 bases between. CDR1 SGHRS and CDR2 YFSETQ come from the germline V gene. Here the CDR3 DNA reads TGCGCCAGCAGCTTAACGCAGGGTGAGCAGTTCTTC. Translated, it gives CASSLTQGEQFF.

The J gene is TRBJ1-5, the V gene TRBV12-5, with TRBD1 matching 8 bases. CDR3 length: 13 amino acids. CDR1 is LGHNT and CDR2 is FRNRAP in the germline V gene. The trim removed 6 bases at V and 2 bases at J, leaving 0 bases unmatched. The CDR3 here is CASGDRGNQPQHF. DNA for the CDR3: TGTGCTAGTGGGGACAGGGGCAATCAGCCCCAGCATTTT. Looking up the rest from reference TRBV12-5 and TRBJ1-5 gives the full variable domain: DARVTQTPRHKVTEMGQEVTMRCQPILGHNTVFWYRQTMMQGLELLAYFRNRAPLDDSGMPKDRFSAEMPDATLATLKIQPSEPRDSAVYFCASGDRGNQPQHFGDGTRLSIL.

The rearrangement joins TRBV18 to TRBJ2-2, with 7 nucleotides matching TRBD2. From germline, CDR1 is KGHSH and CDR2 LQKENI. The CDR3 is 16 amino acids. After removal of 5 bases from V and 0 bases from J, the junction contained 6 bases not matched to a gene. This chain's CDR3 is CASSFTGGTNTGELFF. The CDR3 coding sequence is TGTGCCAGCTCATTTACGGGAGGAACGAACACCGGGGAGCTGTTTTTT.

The rearrangement joins TRBV2 to TRBJ1-3; D remains unclear. The CDR3 totals 14 residues. V was shortened by 4 bases and J by 0 bases, with 7 bases between the two germline ends. Germline V gene lookup returns CDR1 SNHLY and CDR2 FYNNEI. For the CDR3, the DNA is TGTGCCAGCAGTGGTAGAGTCTCTGGAAACACCATATATTTT. Its translation: CASSGRVSGNTIYF.

The rearrangement links TRBV4-3 to TRBJ2-7, with 7 bases identical to TRBD1. CDR1 is LGHNA, CDR2 YSLEER, per germline. V shed 2 bases and J 6 bases; nucleotides not matched to a gene: 10. The CDR3 runs to 15 residues. This chain's CDR3 is CASSQRPTGVGEQYF. For the CDR3, the DNA is TGCGCCAGCAGCCAAAGACCCACAGGGGTCGGCGAGCAGTACTTC.

The chain links TRBV2 to TRBJ1-5, with TRBD1 as a possible D gene (5 bases). Germline values: CDR1 SNHLY, CDR2 FYNNEI. This CDR3 comprises 15 residues. Trimming removed 3 bases at V and 7 bases at J, with 16 bases between. The chain's CDR3 is CASSELKGQSQPQHF. Written as DNA, the CDR3 is TGTGCCAGCAGTGAGCTCAAAGGACAAAGCCAGCCCCAGCATTTT.

V is TRBV18 and J is TRBJ2-5; 7 bases map to TRBD1. The CDR3 runs to 18 residues. The V and J ends lost 1 base and 5 bases, in that order; junction bases with no gene match: 16. The germline gives CDR1 KGHSH, CDR2 LQKENI. CDR3 sequence (DNA): TGTGCCAGCTCACCACTATTCATCACAGGGGTATCGATTGAGACCCAGTACTTC. This encodes CASSPLFITGVSIETQYF.

The chain has TRBV13 and TRBJ2-3; TRBD2 might be the D (5 bases). Per the germline V gene, CDR1 is PRHDT and CDR2 is FYEKMQ (reference sequence). V lost 5 bases to trimming and J lost 5 bases, with 11 bases between them. The CDR3 totals 13 residues. The CDR3 sequence: CASSPLAGDTQYF. DNA for the CDR3: TGTGCCAGCAGCCCCCTGGCGGGAGATACGCAGTATTTT.

As to this clone: Other DNA sequences in the sample encode the same CDR3. The rearrangement joins TRBV5-1 to TRBJ1-2; D gene ambiguous. In germline, CDR1 is SGHRS, CDR2 YFSETQ. Trimming cost V 2 bases and J 12 bases, with 17 bases left between them. CDR3 size: 13 residues. CDR3 loop: CASSLDRGSGNTF. Here the CDR3 DNA reads TGCGCCAGCAGCTTAGACCGAGGGTCCGGGAACACCTTC.

The rearrangement joins TRBV5-6 to TRBJ2-7; maybe TRBD2 (6 bases). Per the germline V gene, CDR1 is SGHDT and CDR2 is YYEEEE. This CDR3 region has 14 residues. V lost 1 base to trimming and J lost 3 bases, with 11 bases between them. CDR3 DNA: TGTGCCAGCAGCTTGATCGGGAGATTCTACGAGCAGTACTTC. This encodes CASSLIGRFYEQYF.

This rearrangement joins TRBV5-1 to TRBJ1-1; D may be TRBD1 (6 bases). In germline, CDR1 is SGHRS, CDR2 YFSETQ. V gave up 4 bases and J gave up 0 bases, with 10 bases separating them. This CDR3 region has 14 residues. CDR3 in amino acids: CASSPGTLNTEAFF. The CDR3 coding sequence is TGCGCCAGCAGCCCGGGGACACTGAACACTGAAGCTTTCTTT.

The rearrangement joins TRBV13 to TRBJ2-1; D may be TRBD1 (5 bases). The CDR3 spans 16 residues. V shed 5 bases and J shed 5 bases, with 19 bases lying between them. Germline assignment: CDR1 PRHDT and CDR2 FYEKMQ (reference sequence). The chain's CDR3 is CASSLKYRSTDNEQFF. In nucleotides, the CDR3 is TGTGCCAGCAGCCTAAAGTACAGGTCTACCGACAATGAGCAGTTCTTC.